Shown below are 30 T cell receptor beta chains from a single sample sequenced in a study of T-cell memory formation after mild COVID-19. A single record per CDR3 protein comes from TCRdb applying MiXCR to the 5' RACE reads. The table has approximately 440,000 distinct CDR3 sequences, roughly 20% seen once. Input material: PBMCs or a T cell subset sorted from them (not recorded which). These receptors came from an adult woman who had mild COVID-19 (a few samples of this study predate the infection). Cell type and time point are not known.

This clonotype was seen only a few times. This chain connects TRBV24-1 to TRBJ2-1; 7 nucleotides match TRBD2. After removal of 2 bases from V and 8 bases from J, the junction contained 14 bases not matched to a gene. Germline-derived CDR1 and CDR2 are KGHDR and SFDVKD. This CDR3 has 17 residues. CDR3 DNA: TGTGCCACCAGTGATTGGGGAGGGGCGGAGACTCGGGATGAGCAGTTCTTC. Translation gives CATSDWGGAETRDEQFF.

Here the CDR3 reads CASSYGTRPSGRETQYF. CDR3 sequence (DNA): TGCGCCAGCAGCTACGGGACTAGACCCTCGGGGCGAGAGACCCAGTACTTC. The chain has TRBV5-1 and TRBJ2-5; the match to TRBD2 covers 8 bases. V gave up 3 bases and J gave up 4 bases; unmatched junction bases: 14. The V gene's germline CDR1 is SGHRS and CDR2 YFSETQ. The CDR3 spans 17 residues.

This clonotype was detected a few times. The rearrangement joins TRBV5-1 to TRBJ2-4; the D gene is possibly TRBD1 (6 bases). The CDR3 runs 18 residues. V lost 4 bases and J lost 1, with 21 bases in between. Germline V lookup: CDR1 SGHRS, CDR2 YFSETQ. The CDR3 spells CASSRAGVGDNAKNIQYF. The CDR3 nucleotides read TGCGCCAGCAGCCGAGCCGGGGTAGGGGACAACGCCAAAAACATTCAGTACTTC.

This clonotype has just a few counts. The V and J genes are TRBV7-9 and TRBJ2-7; 11 bases are a match to TRBD2. Trimming removed 6 bases from V and 0 bases from J; junction bases left unmatched: 4. The V gene's germline CDR1 is SEHNR and CDR2 FQNEAQ (reference sequence). The CDR3 is 15 residues long. The chain's CDR3 is CASSASGGSSYEQYF. The CDR3 bases are TGTGCCAGCAGTGCTAGCGGGGGGAGCTCCTACGAGCAGTACTTC.

The chain recombines TRBV7-6 with TRBJ1-1; D is uncertain. Trimming shortened V by 9 bases and J by 4 bases, and 9 bases separated the two germline ends. Germline V lookup: CDR1 SGHVS, CDR2 FNYEAQ. CDR3 length: 11 amino acids. The CDR3 DNA sequence: TGTGCCAGTTACTCGGCCACTGAAGCTTTCTTT. Translating it yields CASYSATEAFF.

This clonotype was seen a few times. The chain joins TRBV7-9 to TRBJ2-7, with 7 bases that match TRBD2. This CDR3 comprises 15 residues. V gave up 1 base and J gave up 4 bases; unmatched junction bases: 7. Germline CDR1 is SEHNR and CDR2 is FQNEAQ (reference sequence). DNA for the CDR3: TGTGCCAGCAGCTTAGGTTCACTAGCGACGTACGAGCAGTACTTC. Translation: CASSLGSLATYEQYF.

The V and J genes are TRBV12-3 or TRBV12-4 and TRBJ2-3; D perhaps matches TRBD2 (7 bases). Trimming pared 6 bases from V and 7 bases from J, leaving 26 bases between. This CDR3 is 17 amino acids long. This chain's CDR3 is CASSPPFPGGGENTQYF. The CDR3 coding sequence is TGTGCCAGCAGCCCACCCTTTCCGGGCGGGGGCGAAAATACGCAGTATTTT.

V and J are TRBV6-6 and TRBJ2-7; D might be TRBD1 or TRBD2, each matching 5 bases. The length of the CDR3 is 16 residues. CDR1 and CDR2 (germline): MNHNY, SVGAGI (reference sequence). V was cut by 7 bases and J by 0 bases, with 19 bases left in between. The CDR3 DNA follows: TGTGCCAGCACGGCAGGGATGGGGGAAAGCTCCTACGAGCAGTACTTC. It is translated as CASTAGMGESSYEQYF.

This chain links TRBV2 with TRBJ1-3, with D unresolved. This CDR3 contains 14 residues. Germline assignment: CDR1 SNHLY and CDR2 FYNNEI. The V end lost 6 bases, the J end lost 0 bases, and 9 bases lay between the germline ends. The CDR3 DNA is TGTGCCAGCAGGCAGGAGAGCTCTGGAAACACCATATATTTT. Protein sequence: CASRQESSGNTIYF.

The rearrangement joins TRBV6-2 or TRBV6-3 to TRBJ2-1, with TRBD2 identical over 11 bases. The germline CDR1 and CDR2 sequences are MNHEY and SVGEGT. Trimming cost V 2 bases and J 6 bases; bases outside gene matches: 9. The CDR3 covers 17 residues. The DNA for the CDR3 is TGTGCCAGCAGTTACCCCCGACTAGCGGGATACTTCAATGAGCAGTTCTTC. Amino acids: CASSYPRLAGYFNEQFF.

The chain has TRBV29-1 and TRBJ2-5, with D possibly TRBD1 on 6 matching bases. The CDR3 contains 15 residues. Trimming cost V 3 bases and J 1 base, with 15 bases left between them. Germline CDR1 is SQVTM and CDR2 is ANQGSEA. CDR3 DNA: TGCAGCGTTGACTTGTCAGGGGCCGGCCAAGAGACCCAGTACTTC. This translates into CSVDLSGAGQETQYF.

This clonotype came up a few times. The genes are TRBV7-9 and TRBJ2-3, with D maybe TRBD1 (7 bases). From germline, CDR1 is SEHNR and CDR2 FQNEAQ (reference sequence). There are 14 residues in the CDR3. With 4 bases removed from V and 4 bases from J, the gap between germline ends came to 12 bases. The DNA of the CDR3 is TGTGCCAGCAGCTCACCCAGGGGGGCAGATACGCAGTATTTT. It encodes CASSSPRGADTQYF.

This clonotype has only one observation. V and J are TRBV15 and TRBJ1-1; no clear D. The CDR3 has 16 residues. Trimming cost V 3 bases and J 0 bases, with 14 bases left between them. Germline V gives CDR1 LNHNV, CDR2 YYDKDF (reference sequence). CDR3 sequence (DNA): TGTGCCACCAGCAGGGAACCAGGAGCCATGAACACTGAAGCTTTCTTT. This sequence encodes CATSREPGAMNTEAFF. The full variable domain, rest sourced from reference TRBV15 and TRBJ1-1, is DAMVIQNPRYQVTQFGKPVTLSCSQTLNHNVMYWYQQKSSQAPKLLFHYYDKDFNNEADTPDNFQSRRPNTSFCFLDIRSPGLGDTAMYLCATSREPGAMNTEAFFGQGTRLTVV.

The chain joins TRBV29-1 to TRBJ1-2; 7 bases line up with TRBD1. The V gene's germline CDR1 is SQVTM and CDR2 ANQGSEA. V trimming: 4 bases; J trimming: 6 bases; junction bases outside the gene matches: 11. CDR3 length: 14 residues. This chain's CDR3 is CSVGVYRGQDGYTF. The CDR3 coding sequence is TGCAGCGTTGGGGTATACAGGGGCCAGGATGGCTACACCTTC.

This clonotype was detected many times. This chain connects TRBV6-6 to TRBJ2-7; 9 positions match TRBD1. With V trimmed by 0 bases and J by 6 bases, 18 bases remained unmatched. The CDR3 is 19 residues long. Germline V gene lookup returns CDR1 MNHNY and CDR2 SVGAGI (reference sequence). In DNA, the CDR3 is TGTGCCAGCAGTTACTCGGAACTACTTTCCGGGACAGGGATTGGCGAGCAGTACTTC. It codes for CASSYSELLSGTGIGEQYF.

The table lists this clonotype with a few counts. This sequence joins TRBV6-2 or TRBV6-3 and TRBJ2-3, with 7 bases fitting TRBD1. Germline loops: CDR1 MNHEY, CDR2 SVGEGT. The CDR3 runs to 15 residues. The ends lost 6 bases at V and 0 bases at J; junction bases unmatched: 6. The chain's CDR3 is CASRRQGRSTDTQYF. The CDR3 coding sequence is TGTGCCAGCAGGCGACAGGGAAGAAGCACAGATACGCAGTATTTT.

This rearrangement joins TRBV3-1 to TRBJ2-1; D remains unclear. CDR1 LGHDT and CDR2 YNNKEL come from the germline V gene (reference sequence). V dropped 3 bases and J dropped 7 bases, with 10 bases sitting between them. The CDR3 loop spans 13 amino acids. CDR3: CASSHLGRNEQFF. The CDR3 region has the DNA TGTGCCAGCAGCCACCTAGGACGGAATGAGCAGTTCTTC.

The table lists this clonotype with a few counts. The chain recombines TRBV19 with TRBJ1-2, with D possibly TRBD1 on 5 matching bases. This CDR3 has 14 amino acids. Germline CDR1 reads LNHDA; CDR2 reads SQIVND (reference sequence). Trimming took 6 bases from V and 4 from J, leaving 15 bases between them. This chain's CDR3 is CASSRRGRGYGYTF. The CDR3 DNA sequence: TGTGCCAGTAGCCGACGAGGTAGGGGCTATGGCTACACCTTC.

The chain employs TRBV9 and TRBJ2-6, with unresolved D. Trimming stripped 0 bases from V and 6 bases from J, with 7 bases between. CDR1 and CDR2 (germline): SGDLS, YYNGEE. The CDR3 runs 14 residues. CDR3 protein: CASSVDLLANVLTF. The CDR3 nucleotides read TGTGCCAGCAGCGTAGACCTCCTGGCCAACGTCCTGACTTTC.

This clonotype was seen repeatedly, ten times or more. The V call is TRBV9, the J call TRBJ2-1; perhaps D is TRBD1 or TRBD2 (6 bases each). V lost 0 bases and J lost 7, with 14 bases in between. Germline V gives CDR1 SGDLS, CDR2 YYNGEE. The CDR3 spans 15 residues. The CDR3 spells CASSVEGGQANEQFF. The CDR3 DNA is TGTGCCAGCAGCGTAGAAGGGGGGCAAGCGAATGAGCAGTTCTTC.

The table lists this clonotype with a few counts. J is TRBJ1-5 and V is TRBV20-1; tentatively, D is TRBD1 (5 bases). V lost 3 bases and J 0 bases, leaving 12 bases between the germline ends. CDR3 length: 15 amino acids. Germline V gene data show CDR1 as DFQATT and CDR2 as SNEGSKA (reference sequence). The CDR3 nucleotides are TGCAGTGCTAGCCGATGGGACGGTAGCAATCAGCCCCAGCATTTT. This gives the protein CSASRWDGSNQPQHF.

The chain recombines TRBV3-1 with TRBJ2-6; D call uncertain. Germline values: CDR1 LGHDT, CDR2 YNNKEL (reference sequence). Trimming stripped 4 bases from V and 0 bases from J, with 10 bases between. The CDR3 is 16 amino acids. In nucleotides, the CDR3 is TGTGCCAGCAGCCGCCTATCAAACTCTGGGGCCAACGTCCTGACTTTC. This codes for CASSRLSNSGANVLTF. Variable domain in full (rest from reference TRBV3-1 and TRBJ2-6): DTAVSQTPKYLVTQMGNDKSIKCEQNLGHDTMYWYKQDSKKFLKIMFSYNNKELIINETVPNRFSPKSPDKAHLNLHINSLELGDSAVYFCASSRLSNSGANVLTFGAGSRLTVL.

This clonotype was counted only a few times. The J gene is TRBJ2-3, the V gene TRBV9; maybe TRBD1 (6 bases). The V gene lost 4 bases and the J gene lost 2 bases, with 14 bases spanning the gap. Germline-derived CDR1 and CDR2 are SGDLS and YYNGEE. The CDR3 is 15 residues long. CDR3 residues: CASSTQGQNTDTQYF. CDR3 coding DNA: TGTGCCAGCAGCACCCAAGGACAGAACACAGATACGCAGTATTTT.

This chain links TRBV20-1 with TRBJ2-7, with D maybe TRBD1 (6 bases). The CDR3 spans 14 residues. The V gene lost 5 bases and the J gene lost 6 bases, with 20 bases spanning the gap. CDR1 DFQATT and CDR2 SNEGSKA come from the germline V gene (reference sequence). CDR3 coding DNA: TGCAGTGCTCCCGGGACACCGCCCCGGGGCGAGCAGTACTTC. It yields the protein CSAPGTPPRGEQYF.

This clonotype was detected only a few times. This chain connects TRBV7-2 to TRBJ1-4; TRBD1 might be the D (5 bases). The CDR3 spans 15 residues. The V end lost 5 bases, the J end lost 4 bases, and 14 bases lay between the germline ends. Germline V gene lookup returns CDR1 SGHTA and CDR2 FQGNSA. The CDR3 region is CASSPVGAHNEKLFF. The CDR3, as DNA: TGTGCCAGCAGCCCTGTCGGGGCCCATAATGAAAAACTGTTTTTT.

This clonotype was counted between two and nine times. V and J are TRBV4-1 and TRBJ1-6, with D unresolved. Trimming pared 4 bases from V and 0 bases from J, leaving 10 bases between. CDR1 is MGHRA, CDR2 YSYEKL, per germline. This CDR3 is 16 amino acids long. The CDR3 loop reads CASSRMLSSYNSPLHF. The DNA for the CDR3 is TGCGCCAGCAGCCGGATGTTGAGCTCCTATAATTCACCCCTCCACTTT.

The chain carries TRBV6-2 or TRBV6-3 and TRBJ2-7; D gene uncertain. This CDR3 spans 14 amino acids. The germline V and J ends were trimmed by 0 bases and 3 bases, with 9 bases remaining between them. Germline V gene lookup returns CDR1 MNHEY and CDR2 SVGEGT. The CDR3 nucleotides read TGTGCCAGCAGTTACTCCGGCGGATACTACGAGCAGTACTTC. It is translated as CASSYSGGYYEQYF.

V is TRBV5-5 and J is TRBJ2-1, with 12 bases fitting TRBD1. CDR3 length equals 15 residues. The V gene's germline CDR1 is SGHKS and CDR2 YYEKEE (reference sequence). The V and J ends lost 4 bases and 8 bases, in that order; junction bases with no gene match: 7. The CDR3 nucleotides read TGTGCCAGCAGCGATGGGACAGGGGGCGGCGATGAGCAGTTCTTC. Translation gives CASSDGTGGGDEQFF.

The chain combines TRBV20-1 with TRBJ2-7, with D possibly TRBD2 on 5 matching bases. The germline V and J ends were trimmed by 0 bases and 3 bases, with 15 bases remaining between them. Germline assignment: CDR1 DFQATT and CDR2 SNEGSKA (reference sequence). This CDR3 is 15 amino acids long. The CDR3 bases are TGCAGTGCTAGAGATCTGGCTAGCTTCGGCTACGAGCAGTACTTC. Translation: CSARDLASFGYEQYF.

The V and J genes are TRBV12-3 or TRBV12-4 and TRBJ2-4; possibly TRBD1 or TRBD2 for D (7 bases each). This CDR3 is built from 13 residues. Between the trimmed V and J ends, which lost 3 bases and 9 bases, there was a span of 12 bases. CDR3 residues: CASSFQGGSIQYF. The CDR3, as DNA: TGTGCCAGCAGTTTTCAGGGGGGGAGCATTCAGTACTTC.